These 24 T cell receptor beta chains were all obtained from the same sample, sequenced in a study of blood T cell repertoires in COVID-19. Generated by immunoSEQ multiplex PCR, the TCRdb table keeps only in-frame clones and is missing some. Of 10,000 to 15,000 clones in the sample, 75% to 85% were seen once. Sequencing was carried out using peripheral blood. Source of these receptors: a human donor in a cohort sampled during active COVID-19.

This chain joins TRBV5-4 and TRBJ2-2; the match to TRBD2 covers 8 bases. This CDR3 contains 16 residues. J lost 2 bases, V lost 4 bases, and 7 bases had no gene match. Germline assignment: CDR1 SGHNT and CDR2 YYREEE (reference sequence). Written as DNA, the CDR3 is TGTGCCAGCAGCACTCCGGGGGGGCGTAACACCGGGGAGCTGTTTTTT. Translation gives CASSTPGGRNTGELFF.

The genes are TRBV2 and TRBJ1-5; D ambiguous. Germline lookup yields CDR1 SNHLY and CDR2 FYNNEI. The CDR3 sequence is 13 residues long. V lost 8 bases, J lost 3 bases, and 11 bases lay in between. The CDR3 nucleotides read TGTGCCAGCTCGCCCCAGTCCAATCAGCCCCAGCATTTT. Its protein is CASSPQSNQPQHF.

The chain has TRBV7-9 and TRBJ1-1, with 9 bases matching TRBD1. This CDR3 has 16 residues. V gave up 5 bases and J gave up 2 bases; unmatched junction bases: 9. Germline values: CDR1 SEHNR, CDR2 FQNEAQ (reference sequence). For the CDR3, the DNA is TGTGCCAGCAGCCCACCCCCGGGACAGGGTAACACTGAAGCTTTCTTT. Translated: CASSPPPGQGNTEAFF.

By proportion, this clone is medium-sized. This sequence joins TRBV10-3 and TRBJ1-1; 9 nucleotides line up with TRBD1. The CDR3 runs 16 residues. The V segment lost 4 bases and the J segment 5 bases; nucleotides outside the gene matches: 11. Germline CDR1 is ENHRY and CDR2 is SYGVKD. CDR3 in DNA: TGTGCCATCAGTGGGGGACAGGGACGGCAAGGAACTGAAGCTTTCTTT. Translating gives CAISGGQGRQGTEAFF.

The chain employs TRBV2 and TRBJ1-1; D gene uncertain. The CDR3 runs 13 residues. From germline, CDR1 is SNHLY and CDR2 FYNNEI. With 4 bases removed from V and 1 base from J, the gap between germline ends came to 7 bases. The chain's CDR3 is CASSGSGNTEAFF. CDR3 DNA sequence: TGTGCCAGCAGTGGTAGTGGGAACACTGAAGCTTTCTTT.

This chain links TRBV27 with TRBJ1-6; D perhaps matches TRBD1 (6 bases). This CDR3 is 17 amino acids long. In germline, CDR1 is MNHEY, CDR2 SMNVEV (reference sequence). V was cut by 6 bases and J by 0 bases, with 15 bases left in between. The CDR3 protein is CASRPYTGSSYNSPLHF. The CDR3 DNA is TGTGCCAGCAGGCCCTATACAGGGAGCTCCTATAATTCACCCCTCCACTTT.

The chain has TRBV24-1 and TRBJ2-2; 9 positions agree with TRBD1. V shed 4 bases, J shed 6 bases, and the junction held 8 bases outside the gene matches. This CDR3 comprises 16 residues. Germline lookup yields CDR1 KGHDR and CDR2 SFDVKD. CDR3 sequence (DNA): TGTGCCACCAGTGAAGCCGGGACAGGGCGTGCCGGGGAGCTGTTTTTT. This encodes CATSEAGTGRAGELFF.

The CDR3 spells CASSLGRGTGSWYEQYF. CDR3 sequence (DNA): TGCGCCAGCAGCTTGGGGAGGGGGACAGGGTCGTGGTACGAGCAGTACTTC. The chain carries TRBV5-1 and TRBJ2-7; 9 bases agree with TRBD1. The junction had 11 bases not matched to a gene; V was cut back by 0 bases and J by 4 bases. This CDR3 contains 17 residues. The germline gives CDR1 SGHRS, CDR2 YFSETQ.

The CDR3 DNA reads as TGTGCCAGCAGCCCGCTCGGACAGGGGAACTATGGCTACACCTTC. Translation: CASSPLGQGNYGYTF. The genes are TRBV7-8 and TRBJ1-2, with 9 bases that match TRBD1. The length of the CDR3 is 15 residues. V lost 5 bases to trimming and J lost 2 bases; unmatched junction nucleotides: 6. Looked up from germline, CDR1 is SGHVS and CDR2 is FQNEAQ.

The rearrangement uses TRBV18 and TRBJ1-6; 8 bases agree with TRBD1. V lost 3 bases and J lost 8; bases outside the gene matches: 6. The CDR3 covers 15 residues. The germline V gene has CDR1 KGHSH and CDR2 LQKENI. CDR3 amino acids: CASSPRDRRDSPLHF. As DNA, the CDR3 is TGTGCCAGCTCACCGCGGGACAGGCGGGATTCACCCCTCCACTTT.

The CDR3 DNA sequence: TGTGCCAGCAGCTTGGGGGGGGGTAGCAATCAGCCCCAGCATTTT. Translating gives CASSLGGGSNQPQHF. The rearrangement joins TRBV5-4 to TRBJ1-5; TRBD1 might be the D (5 bases). The CDR3 runs 15 residues. Trimming removed 0 bases from V and 0 bases from J, with 7 bases in between. Germline assignment: CDR1 SGHNT and CDR2 YYREEE (reference sequence).

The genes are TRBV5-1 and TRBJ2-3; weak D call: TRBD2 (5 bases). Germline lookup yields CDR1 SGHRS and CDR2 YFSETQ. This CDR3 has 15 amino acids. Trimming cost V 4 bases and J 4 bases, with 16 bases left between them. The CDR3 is CASSLSPISADTQYF. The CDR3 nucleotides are TGCGCCAGCAGCCTGTCCCCCATTAGCGCAGATACGCAGTATTTT.

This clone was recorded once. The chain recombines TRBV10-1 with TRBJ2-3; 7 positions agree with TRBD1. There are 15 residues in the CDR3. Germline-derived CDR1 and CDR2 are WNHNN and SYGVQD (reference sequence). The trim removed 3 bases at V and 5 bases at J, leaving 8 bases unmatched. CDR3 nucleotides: TGCGCCAGCAGTGACTACCCGGGACAGAGAGATACGCAGTATTTT. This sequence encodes CASSDYPGQRDTQYF.

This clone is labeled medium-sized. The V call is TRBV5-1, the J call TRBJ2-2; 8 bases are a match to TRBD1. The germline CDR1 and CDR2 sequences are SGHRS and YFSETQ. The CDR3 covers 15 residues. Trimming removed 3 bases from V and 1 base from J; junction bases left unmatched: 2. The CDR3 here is CASSWGTGNTGELFF. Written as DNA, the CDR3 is TGCGCCAGCAGCTGGGGGACAGGGAACACCGGGGAGCTGTTTTTT.

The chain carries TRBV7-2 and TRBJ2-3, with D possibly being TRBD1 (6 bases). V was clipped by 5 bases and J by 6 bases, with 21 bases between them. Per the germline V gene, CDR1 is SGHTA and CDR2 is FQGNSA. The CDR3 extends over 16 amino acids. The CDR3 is CASSPDVHRAQDTQYF. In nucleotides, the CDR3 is TGTGCCAGCAGCCCGGACGTCCACAGGGCGCAGGATACGCAGTATTTT.

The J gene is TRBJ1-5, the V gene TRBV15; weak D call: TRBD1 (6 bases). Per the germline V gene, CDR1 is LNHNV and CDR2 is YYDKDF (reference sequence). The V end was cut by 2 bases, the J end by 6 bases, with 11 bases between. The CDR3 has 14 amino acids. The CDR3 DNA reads TGTGCCACCAGCAGACTACAGGGAAGTCAGCCCCAGCATTTT. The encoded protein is CATSRLQGSQPQHF.

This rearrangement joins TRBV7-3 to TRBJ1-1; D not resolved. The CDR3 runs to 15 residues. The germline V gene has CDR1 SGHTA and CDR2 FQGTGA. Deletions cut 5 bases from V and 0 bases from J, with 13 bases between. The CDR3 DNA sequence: TGTGCCAGCAGCCCCCCCAGGCTCTTGAACACTGAAGCTTTCTTT. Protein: CASSPPRLLNTEAFF.

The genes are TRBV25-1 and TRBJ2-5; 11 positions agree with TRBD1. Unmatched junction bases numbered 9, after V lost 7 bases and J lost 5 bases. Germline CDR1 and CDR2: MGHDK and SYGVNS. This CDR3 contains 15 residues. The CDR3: CASTDGQGAWETQYF. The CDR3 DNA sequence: TGTGCCAGCACCGATGGACAGGGGGCATGGGAGACCCAGTACTTC.

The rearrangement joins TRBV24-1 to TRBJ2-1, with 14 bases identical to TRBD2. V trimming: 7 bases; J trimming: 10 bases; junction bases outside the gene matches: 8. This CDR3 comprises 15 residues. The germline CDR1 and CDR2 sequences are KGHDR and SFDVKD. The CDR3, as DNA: TGTGCCACCAGCCAGACTAGCGGGGGGGCTGAGGAGCAGTTCTTC. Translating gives CATSQTSGGAEEQFF.

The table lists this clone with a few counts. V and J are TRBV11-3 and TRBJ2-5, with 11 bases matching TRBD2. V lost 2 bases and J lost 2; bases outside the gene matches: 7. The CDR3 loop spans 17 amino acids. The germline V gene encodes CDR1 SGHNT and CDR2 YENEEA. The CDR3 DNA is TGTGCCAGCAGCTTAACGGCCACTAGCGGGGGACAAGAGACCCAGTACTTC. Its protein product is CASSLTATSGGQETQYF.

CDR3 region: CASSVQGSYNEQFF. CDR3 DNA: TGTGCCAGCAGTGTCCAGGGTTCCTACAATGAGCAGTTCTTC. The chain employs TRBV25-1 and TRBJ2-1; possible D gene TRBD1, 5 bases. This CDR3 has 14 amino acids. The germline V gene has CDR1 MGHDK and CDR2 SYGVNS. Trimming removed 4 bases at V and 1 base at J, with 8 bases between.

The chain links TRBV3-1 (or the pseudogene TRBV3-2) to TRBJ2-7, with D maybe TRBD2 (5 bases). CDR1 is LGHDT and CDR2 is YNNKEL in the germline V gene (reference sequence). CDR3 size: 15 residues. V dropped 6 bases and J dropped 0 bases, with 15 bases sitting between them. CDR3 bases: TGTGCCAGCAGTTTAGATCCGGGAAACTCCTACGAGCAGTACTTC. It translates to CASSLDPGNSYEQYF.

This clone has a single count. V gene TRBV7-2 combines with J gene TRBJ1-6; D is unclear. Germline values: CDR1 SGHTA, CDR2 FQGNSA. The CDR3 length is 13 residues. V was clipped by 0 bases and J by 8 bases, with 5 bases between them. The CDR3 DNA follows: TGTGCCAGCAGCTTAGCCGGGGATTCACCCCTCCACTTT. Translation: CASSLAGDSPLHF.

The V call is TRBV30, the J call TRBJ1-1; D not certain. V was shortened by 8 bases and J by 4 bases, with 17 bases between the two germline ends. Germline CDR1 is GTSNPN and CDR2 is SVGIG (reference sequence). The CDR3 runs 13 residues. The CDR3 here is CARTAGFGTEAFF. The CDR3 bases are TGTGCCCGGACGGCGGGCTTTGGCACTGAAGCTTTCTTT.